These 32 T cell receptor beta chains came from one sample sequenced in a study of blood T cell repertoires in COVID-19. The repertoire was sequenced with immunoSEQ multiplex PCR; TCRdb's copy has only in-frame clones and lacks some. Of roughly 90,000 clones listed, approximately 87% were seen once; the top ten hold 1.5%. Input material: peripheral blood. The receptors were gathered from a human donor with active COVID-19. The donor label of this sample is uncertain.

This clone was counted once. The chain links TRBV4-3 to TRBJ1-1, with a possible D match to TRBD1 (5 bases). The length of the CDR3 is 15 residues. Trimming stripped 2 bases from V and 1 base from J, with 11 bases between. The germline V gene has CDR1 LGHNA and CDR2 YSLEER. For the CDR3, the DNA is TGCGCCAGCAGCCAATTGAAAGGGGCGAACACTGAAGCTTTCTTT. As protein: CASSQLKGANTEAFF.

The rearrangement links TRBV9 to TRBJ2-1, with TRBD2 matching 8 bases. In germline, CDR1 is SGDLS, CDR2 YYNGEE. The ends lost 0 bases at V and 5 bases at J; junction bases unmatched: 4. There are 15 residues in the CDR3. The CDR3 coding sequence is TGTGCCAGCAGCGTAGGTATTAGCGGGGACAATGAGCAGTTCTTC. It codes for CASSVGISGDNEQFF.

This rearrangement joins TRBV7-8 to TRBJ1-1, with D possibly being TRBD1 (5 bases). The germline V gene has CDR1 SGHVS and CDR2 FQNEAQ. The ends were cut back, 1 base at V and 0 bases at J, with 15 bases in the middle. The CDR3 consists of 17 residues. CDR3 in DNA: TGTGCCAGCAGCTTAGGTTGGGGCAGCCGCTTGAACACTGAAGCTTTCTTT. It is translated as CASSLGWGSRLNTEAFF.

This chain connects TRBV7-9 to TRBJ2-7; 7 nucleotides line up with TRBD1. The J segment lost 3 bases and the V segment lost 5 bases, leaving 13 bases of the junction unmatched. This CDR3 is built from 16 residues. Germline V lookup: CDR1 SEHNR, CDR2 FQNEAQ (reference sequence). CDR3 sequence: CASSTSETGFFYEQYF. The CDR3 nucleotides are TGTGCCAGCAGCACTTCGGAGACAGGGTTTTTCTACGAGCAGTACTTC.

This chain connects TRBV5-4 to TRBJ2-6; 10 nucleotides agree with TRBD2. J gave up 3 bases and V 3 bases, and 15 bases lay outside the gene matches. There are 20 residues in the CDR3. CDR1 SGHNT and CDR2 YYREEE come from the germline V gene (reference sequence). CDR3 sequence (DNA): TGTGCCAGCAGCTCAAGAGTGGGAGCGGGGGGGCCGAGTGGGGCCAACGTCCTGACTTTC. Translated, it gives CASSSRVGAGGPSGANVLTF.

V usage is TRBV9 and J usage is TRBJ2-5, with 8 bases lining up with TRBD2. This CDR3 region has 18 residues. Trimming took 3 bases from V and 1 from J; bases not matched to a gene: 14. Germline CDR1 reads SGDLS; CDR2 reads YYNGEE. This CDR3 reads CASSASLAAVKIQETQYF. DNA for the CDR3: TGTGCCAGCAGCGCCTCACTAGCGGCCGTGAAAATCCAAGAGACCCAGTACTTC.

J is TRBJ1-1 and V is TRBV2, with D possibly matching TRBD1 (5 bases). The CDR3 runs 13 residues. Germline CDR1 SNHLY, CDR2 FYNNEI. Trimming cost V 7 bases and J 1 base, with 10 bases left between them. In DNA form, the CDR3 reads TGTGCCAGCACCGCAGACAGGAACACTGAAGCTTTCTTT. It yields the protein CASTADRNTEAFF. Full variable domain (missing parts from reference TRBV2 and TRBJ1-1): EPEVTQTPSHQVTQMGQEVILRCVPISNHLYFYWYRQILGQKVEFLVSFYNNEISEKSEIFDDQFSVERPDGSNFTLKIRSTKLEDSAMYFCASTADRNTEAFFGQGTRLTVV.

The V call is TRBV5-1, the J call TRBJ1-2; 12 bases line up with TRBD1. Germline CDR1 SGHRS, CDR2 YFSETQ. The CDR3 loop spans 16 amino acids. Germline trimming cut 7 bases from V and 7 bases from J; bases unmatched to any gene: 14. The CDR3 nucleotides are TGCGCCAGCCGCCCCCCGGGGGGACAGGGGGCCGGTGGCTACACCTTC. Translation gives CASRPPGGQGAGGYTF.

The V call is TRBV9, the J call TRBJ2-1; 9 positions match TRBD2. The CDR3 has 13 residues. V was pared by 2 bases and J by 8 bases, with 2 bases of the junction left unmatched. CDR1 and CDR2 (germline): SGDLS, YYNGEE. CDR3 sequence (DNA): TGTGCCAGCAGCGTGGGACTAGCCCATGAGCAGTTCTTC. This sequence encodes CASSVGLAHEQFF.

V is TRBV30 and J is TRBJ1-2; TRBD1 agrees at 7 bases. Germline trimming cut 3 bases from V and 2 bases from J; bases unmatched to any gene: 9. This CDR3 has 15 amino acids. The germline gives CDR1 GTSNPN, CDR2 SVGIG (reference sequence). CDR3 nucleotide sequence: TGTGCCTGGAGCTATGTGACAGGGCGAAACTATGGCTACACCTTC. Its translation is CAWSYVTGRNYGYTF.

This clone was counted a few times. The chain carries TRBV7-9 and TRBJ1-2; 7 bases match TRBD1. The V and J ends lost 4 bases and 3 bases, in that order; junction bases with no gene match: 11. The CDR3 extends over 16 amino acids. CDR1 SEHNR and CDR2 FQNEAQ come from the germline V gene (reference sequence). The CDR3 DNA reads as TGTGCCAGCAGCTCAACTGACAGGGCGGCGCACTATGGCTACACCTTC. Translating it yields CASSSTDRAAHYGYTF.

V is TRBV11-2 and J is TRBJ2-2; D is perhaps TRBD2 (6 bases). The CDR3 is 17 residues long. Deletions cut 4 bases from V and 5 bases from J, with 20 bases between. CDR1 and CDR2 from the germline V gene are SGHAT and FQNNGV. CDR3 DNA: TGTGCCAGCAGCTCCGCTCTGGGGAGCGGGCGTACCGGGGAGCTGTTTTTT. Protein: CASSSALGSGRTGELFF.

The chain has TRBV5-6 and TRBJ2-1; 15 positions agree with TRBD2. The CDR3 spans 16 residues. Germline-derived CDR1 and CDR2 are SGHDT and YYEEEE. J lost 8 bases, V lost 4 bases, and 7 bases had no gene match. The CDR3 region has the DNA TGTGCCAGCAGCCGACGGACTAGCGGGGGGGCCTATGAGCAGTTCTTC. Encoded protein: CASSRRTSGGAYEQFF.

This clone came up once. The J gene is TRBJ2-7, the V gene TRBV13; 8 nucleotides agree with TRBD2. This CDR3 spans 13 amino acids. Germline CDR1 is PRHDT and CDR2 is FYEKMQ (reference sequence). With 3 bases clipped from V and 2 bases from J, the junction kept 0 bases outside the gene matches. The CDR3 sequence: CASSLGLAYEQYF. The CDR3 nucleotides read TGTGCCAGCAGCTTGGGACTAGCCTACGAGCAGTACTTC.

The V call is TRBV7-8, the J call TRBJ1-2; TRBD1 is a possible D gene (5 bases). The CDR3 loop spans 16 amino acids. Trimming shortened V by 5 bases and J by 0 bases, and 16 bases separated the two germline ends. CDR1 and CDR2 from the germline V gene are SGHVS and FQNEAQ. In nucleotides, the CDR3 is TGTGCCAGCAGCCCAGAATGGGGGGAGGCTAACTATGGCTACACCTTC. It codes for CASSPEWGEANYGYTF.

The genes are TRBV2 and TRBJ2-7; D might be TRBD2 (6 bases). CDR3 length equals 15 residues. V was cut by 1 base and J by 1 base, with 11 bases left in between. The germline gives CDR1 SNHLY, CDR2 FYNNEI. The CDR3 DNA reads TGTGCCAGCAGTGAAGGGGGGGTGCCGTCCTACGAGCAGTACTTC. This encodes CASSEGGVPSYEQYF.

The rearrangement joins TRBV6-5 to TRBJ2-5; TRBD2 matches 9 bases. V lost 2 bases to trimming and J lost 5 bases; unmatched junction nucleotides: 6. CDR3 length equals 15 residues. Germline V gene data show CDR1 as MNHEY and CDR2 as SVGAGI. The chain's CDR3 is CASSYGLAGSETQYF. DNA for the CDR3: TGTGCCAGCAGTTACGGTCTAGCGGGGTCGGAGACCCAGTACTTC.

The chain carries TRBV3-1 (or the pseudogene TRBV3-2) and TRBJ2-6; D remains ambiguous. Germline V gene data show CDR1 as LGHDT and CDR2 as YNNKEL (reference sequence). This CDR3 contains 17 residues. The V end was cut by 1 base, the J end by 0 bases, with 10 bases between. The DNA for the CDR3 is TGTGCCAGCAGCCAAGTTCGGGTGAACTCTGGGGCCAACGTCCTGACTTTC. It yields the protein CASSQVRVNSGANVLTF.

The count of this clone is one. The chain is built from TRBV6-2 or TRBV6-3 and TRBJ1-2; no reliable D call. The germline V gene has CDR1 MNHEY and CDR2 SVGEGT. V was clipped by 3 bases and J by 2 bases, with 10 bases between them. This CDR3 spans 14 amino acids. The CDR3 sequence: CASSYSAENYGYTF. The CDR3 nucleotides read TGTGCCAGCAGTTATTCGGCGGAGAACTATGGCTACACCTTC.

V is TRBV18 and J is TRBJ1-3; TRBD1 matches at 7 bases. Losses at the gene ends were 3 bases for V and 4 bases for J; bases not matched to a gene: 18. The CDR3 runs 19 residues. Germline CDR1 KGHSH, CDR2 LQKENI. This CDR3 is CASSPLGAGTVLPGNTIYF. The CDR3 DNA follows: TGTGCCAGCTCACCCCTTGGGGCCGGGACAGTCCTACCAGGAAACACCATATATTTT.

The chain uses TRBV18 and TRBJ2-7; D possibly corresponds to TRBD1 (6 bases). Germline lookup yields CDR1 KGHSH and CDR2 LQKENI. The V gene lost 3 bases and the J gene lost 0 bases, with 6 bases spanning the gap. CDR3 length: 13 amino acids. The DNA of the CDR3 is TGTGCCAGCTCACCGGACAGCTCCTACGAGCAGTACTTC. This encodes CASSPDSSYEQYF.

V is TRBV19 and J is TRBJ2-5; D remains unclear. V was cut by 6 bases and J by 1 base, with 3 bases left in between. The CDR3 runs to 11 residues. Germline assignment: CDR1 LNHDA and CDR2 SQIVND (reference sequence). CDR3 coding DNA: TGTGCCAGTAGCGTCCAAGAGACCCAGTACTTC. As protein: CASSVQETQYF.

This clone was detected a few times. This chain links TRBV3-1 (or the pseudogene TRBV3-2) with TRBJ2-7, with 7 bases fitting TRBD1. Looked up from germline, CDR1 is LGHDT and CDR2 is YNNKEL (reference sequence). This CDR3 has 15 amino acids. The ends lost 4 bases at V and 4 bases at J; junction bases unmatched: 10. CDR3 sequence: CASSPRRDRGYEQYF. The CDR3 bases are TGTGCCAGCAGCCCCCGCCGGGACAGAGGGTACGAGCAGTACTTC.

The gene calls are TRBV15 and TRBJ1-2, with 9 bases lining up with TRBD1. The CDR3 contains 14 residues. V lost 5 bases to trimming and J lost 3 bases; unmatched junction nucleotides: 4. Germline CDR1 reads LNHNV; CDR2 reads YYDKDF (reference sequence). The CDR3 spells CATSARQGDYGYTF. CDR3 coding DNA: TGTGCCACCAGCGCCAGACAGGGGGACTATGGCTACACCTTC.

V usage is TRBV2 and J usage is TRBJ1-1, with 7 bases fitting TRBD1. CDR3 length: 15 amino acids. With V trimmed by 2 bases and J by 1 base, 4 bases remained unmatched. In germline, CDR1 is SNHLY, CDR2 FYNNEI. The CDR3 DNA is TGTGCCAGCAGTGAAAGGGGGCCTAGGAACACTGAAGCTTTCTTT. Translation gives CASSERGPRNTEAFF.

The V call is TRBV18, the J call TRBJ2-1, with 9 nucleotides matching TRBD2. Germline CDR1 is KGHSH and CDR2 is LQKENI. V shed 0 bases, J shed 8 bases, and the junction held 5 bases outside the gene matches. The length of the CDR3 is 15 residues. CDR3 sequence: CASSPPPSGVDEQFF. DNA of the CDR3: TGTGCCAGCTCACCACCGCCTAGCGGGGTCGATGAGCAGTTCTTC.

The V call is TRBV27, the J call TRBJ2-1; TRBD2 matches at 10 bases. From germline, CDR1 is MNHEY and CDR2 SMNVEV (reference sequence). After removal of 6 bases from V and 6 bases from J, the junction contained 8 bases not matched to a gene. CDR3 size: 15 residues. The CDR3: CASRTGTSERNEQFF. CDR3 nucleotides: TGTGCCAGCAGAACCGGGACTAGCGAGCGCAATGAGCAGTTCTTC.

The V call is TRBV10-2, the J call TRBJ2-7, with 8 nucleotides matching TRBD1. CDR1 WSHSY and CDR2 SAAADI come from the germline V gene. Trimming took 8 bases from V and 0 from J; bases not matched to a gene: 9. This CDR3 is built from 15 residues. The CDR3, as DNA: TGCGCCAGCCTAGGGGACAGGCTCCTCTCCTACGAGCAGTACTTC. Translation gives CASLGDRLLSYEQYF.

The J gene is TRBJ1-2, the V gene TRBV19, with 7 bases matching TRBD1. J was trimmed by 8 bases and V by 7 bases; bases with no gene match: 10. CDR3 size: 13 residues. Germline lookup yields CDR1 LNHDA and CDR2 SQIVND (reference sequence). CDR3 amino acids: CASTTGRLLGYTF. The CDR3 DNA reads TGTGCCAGTACGACAGGGAGGCTGCTGGGCTACACCTTC.

The gene calls are TRBV7-9 and TRBJ2-2; a weak D match, TRBD1 (5 bases). V was pared by 3 bases and J by 5 bases, with 10 bases between. Germline-derived CDR1 and CDR2 are SEHNR and FQNEAQ (reference sequence). The CDR3 spans 14 residues. The CDR3 bases are TGTGCCAGCAGCTTCCGACAGAGGACCGGGGAGCTGTTTTTT. Protein: CASSFRQRTGELFF.

The rearrangement uses TRBV12-5 and TRBJ2-2; perhaps TRBD2 as D (5 bases). The germline CDR1 and CDR2 sequences are LGHNT and FRNRAP. The V gene lost 5 bases and the J gene lost 3 bases, with 13 bases spanning the gap. The CDR3 has 15 residues. CDR3 nucleotides: TGTGCTAGTGGTCAAGGCGGGTCCGACACCGGGGAGCTGTTTTTT. Translated: CASGQGGSDTGELFF. The complete variable domain, with remaining parts taken from reference TRBV12-5 and TRBJ2-2, reads DARVTQTPRHKVTEMGQEVTMRCQPILGHNTVFWYRQTMMQGLELLAYFRNRAPLDDSGMPKDRFSAEMPDATLATLKIQPSEPRDSAVYFCASGQGGSDTGELFFGEGSRLTVL.

V and J are TRBV6-8 and TRBJ2-7; 8 bases are shared with TRBD2. This CDR3 comprises 16 residues. The V gene's germline CDR1 is MNHGY and CDR2 SAAAGT. Trimming at V came to 5 bases and at J to 6 bases, leaving 15 bases not matched to a gene. The CDR3 sequence: CASSAATSEEGREQYF. The CDR3 coding sequence is TGTGCCAGCAGTGCGGCGACTAGCGAGGAAGGGCGCGAGCAGTACTTC.